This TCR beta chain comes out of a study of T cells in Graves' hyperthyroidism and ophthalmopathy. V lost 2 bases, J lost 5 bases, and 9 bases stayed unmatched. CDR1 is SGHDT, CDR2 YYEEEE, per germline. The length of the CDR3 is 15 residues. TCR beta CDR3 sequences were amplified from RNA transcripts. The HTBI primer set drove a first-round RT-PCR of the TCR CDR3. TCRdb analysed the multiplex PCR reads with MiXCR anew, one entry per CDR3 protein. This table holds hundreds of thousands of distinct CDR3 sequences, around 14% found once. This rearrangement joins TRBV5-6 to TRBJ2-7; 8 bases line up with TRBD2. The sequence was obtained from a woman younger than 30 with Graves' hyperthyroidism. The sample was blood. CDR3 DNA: TGTGCCAGCAGCTTCCGGGCGGCGGGAGGCAACGAGCAGTACTTC. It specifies CASSFRAAGGNEQYF.